This T cell receptor (beta chain) was found in a study of T cells in Graves' hyperthyroidism and ophthalmopathy. With regard to this clonotype: Its antigen is not known.

There were TCR beta CDR3 regions amplified from RNA transcripts. HTBI primers were employed in a first-round RT-PCR of the TCR CDR3. Via MiXCR, TCRdb re-called the multiplex PCR reads, giving one row per CDR3 protein. The data show 270,000 or so distinct CDR3 sequences, around 15% seen once. This CDR3 has 16 residues. Germline CDR1 and CDR2: SGHTA and FQGNSA. V gave up 4 bases and J gave up 3 bases, with 13 bases separating them. General observations from the study: Most expanded thyroid clonotypes above 0.001 recurred in blood.

In patients aged 18 to 65, hyperthyroidism was newly diagnosed, with duration under 2 months. This blood was taken when hyperthyroidism was first diagnosed, before any ophthalmopathy symptoms existed. The chain recombines TRBV7-2 with TRBJ2-6, with D perhaps matching TRBD2 (6 bases). Sample: blood. The receptor was derived from a woman aged 50 to 60 with Graves' hyperthyroidism that later progressed to Graves' ophthalmopathy. The CDR3 loop is CASSSGRWRGANVLTF. The DNA of the CDR3 is TGTGCCAGCAGCTCTGGGAGGTGGCGTGGGGCCAACGTCCTGACTTTC.